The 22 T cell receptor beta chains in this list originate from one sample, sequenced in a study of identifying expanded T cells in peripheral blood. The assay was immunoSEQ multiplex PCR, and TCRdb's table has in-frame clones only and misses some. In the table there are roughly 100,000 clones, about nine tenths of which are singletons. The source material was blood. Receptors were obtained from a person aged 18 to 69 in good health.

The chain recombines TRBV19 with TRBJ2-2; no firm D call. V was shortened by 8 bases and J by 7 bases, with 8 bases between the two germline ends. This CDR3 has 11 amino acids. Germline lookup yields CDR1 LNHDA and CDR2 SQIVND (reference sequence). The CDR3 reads CASVSSGELFF. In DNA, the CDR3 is TGTGCCAGTGTTAGCAGCGGGGAGCTGTTTTTT.

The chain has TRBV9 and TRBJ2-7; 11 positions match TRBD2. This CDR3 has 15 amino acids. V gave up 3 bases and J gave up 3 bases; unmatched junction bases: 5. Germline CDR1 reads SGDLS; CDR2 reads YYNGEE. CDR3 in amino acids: CASSETSGSHYEQYF. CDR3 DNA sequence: TGTGCCAGCAGCGAAACTAGCGGGAGTCACTACGAGCAGTACTTC.

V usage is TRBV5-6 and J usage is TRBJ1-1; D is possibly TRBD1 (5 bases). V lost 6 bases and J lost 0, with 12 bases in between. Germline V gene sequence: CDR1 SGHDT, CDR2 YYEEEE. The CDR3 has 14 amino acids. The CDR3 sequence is CASKGVALNTEAFF. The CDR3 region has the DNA TGTGCCAGCAAAGGGGTGGCACTGAACACTGAAGCTTTCTTT.

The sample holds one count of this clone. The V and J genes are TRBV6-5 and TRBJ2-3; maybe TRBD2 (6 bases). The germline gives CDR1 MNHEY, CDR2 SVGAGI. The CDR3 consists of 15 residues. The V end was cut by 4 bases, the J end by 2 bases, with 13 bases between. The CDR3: CASSFGGRDTDTQYF. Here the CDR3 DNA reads TGTGCCAGCAGTTTTGGGGGGAGAGACACAGATACGCAGTATTTT.

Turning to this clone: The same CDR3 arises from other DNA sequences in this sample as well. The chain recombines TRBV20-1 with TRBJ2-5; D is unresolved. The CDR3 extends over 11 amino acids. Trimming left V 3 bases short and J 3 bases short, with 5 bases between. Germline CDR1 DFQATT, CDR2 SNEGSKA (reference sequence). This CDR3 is CSASPEETQYF. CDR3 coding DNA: TGCAGTGCTAGCCCAGAAGAGACCCAGTACTTC.

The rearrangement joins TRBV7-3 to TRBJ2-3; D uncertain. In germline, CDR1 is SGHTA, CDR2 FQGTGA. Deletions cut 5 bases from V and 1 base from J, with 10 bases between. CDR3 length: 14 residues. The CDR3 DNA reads TGTGCCAGCAGCAGGTCTTTTGGCACAGATACGCAGTATTTT. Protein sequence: CASSRSFGTDTQYF.

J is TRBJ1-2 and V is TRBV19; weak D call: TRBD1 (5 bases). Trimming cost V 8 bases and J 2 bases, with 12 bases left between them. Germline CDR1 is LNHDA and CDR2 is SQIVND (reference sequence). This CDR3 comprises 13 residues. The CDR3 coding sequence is TGTGCCAGTGATCGGGGCCACAACTATGGCTACACCTTC. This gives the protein CASDRGHNYGYTF.

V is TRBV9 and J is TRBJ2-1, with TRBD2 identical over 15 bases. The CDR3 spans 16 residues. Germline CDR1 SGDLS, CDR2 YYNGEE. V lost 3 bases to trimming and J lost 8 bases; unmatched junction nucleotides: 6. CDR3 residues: CASSGLGLAGGYEQFF. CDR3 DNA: TGTGCCAGCAGCGGCCTTGGACTAGCGGGAGGGTATGAGCAGTTCTTC.

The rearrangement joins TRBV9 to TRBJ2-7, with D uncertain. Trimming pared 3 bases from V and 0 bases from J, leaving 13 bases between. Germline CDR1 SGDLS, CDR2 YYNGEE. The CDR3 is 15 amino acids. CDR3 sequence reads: CASSADVGVSYEQYF. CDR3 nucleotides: TGTGCCAGCAGCGCGGATGTAGGTGTCTCCTACGAGCAGTACTTC. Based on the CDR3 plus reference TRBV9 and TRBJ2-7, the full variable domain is DSGVTQTPKHLITATGQRVTLRCSPRSGDLSVYWYQQSLDQGLQFLIQYYNGEERAKGNILERFSAQQFPDLHSELNLSSLELGDSALYFCASSADVGVSYEQYFGPGTRLTVT.

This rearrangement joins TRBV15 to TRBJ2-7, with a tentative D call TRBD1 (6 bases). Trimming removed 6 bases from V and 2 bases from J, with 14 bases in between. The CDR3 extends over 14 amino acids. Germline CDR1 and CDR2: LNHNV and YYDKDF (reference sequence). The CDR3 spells CATRRMDSTYEQYF. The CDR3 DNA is TGTGCCACCAGACGAATGGACAGCACCTACGAGCAGTACTTC.

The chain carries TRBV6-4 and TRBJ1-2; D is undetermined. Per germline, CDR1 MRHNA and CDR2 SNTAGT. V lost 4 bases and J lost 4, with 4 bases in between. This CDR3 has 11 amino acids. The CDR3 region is CASSGGYGYTF. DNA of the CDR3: TGTGCCAGCAGTGGCGGCTATGGCTACACCTTC.

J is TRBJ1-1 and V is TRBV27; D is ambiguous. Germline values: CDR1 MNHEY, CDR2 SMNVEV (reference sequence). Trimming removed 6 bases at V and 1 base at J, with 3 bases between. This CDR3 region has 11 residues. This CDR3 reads CASRGNTEAFF. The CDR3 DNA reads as TGTGCCAGCAGGGGGAACACTGAAGCTTTCTTT.

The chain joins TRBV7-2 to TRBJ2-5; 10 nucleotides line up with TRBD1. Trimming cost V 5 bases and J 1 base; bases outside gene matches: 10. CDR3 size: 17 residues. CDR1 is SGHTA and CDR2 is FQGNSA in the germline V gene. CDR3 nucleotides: TGTGCCAGCAGCATGCGGGACAGGGGTACATTCCAAGAGACCCAGTACTTC. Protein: CASSMRDRGTFQETQYF.

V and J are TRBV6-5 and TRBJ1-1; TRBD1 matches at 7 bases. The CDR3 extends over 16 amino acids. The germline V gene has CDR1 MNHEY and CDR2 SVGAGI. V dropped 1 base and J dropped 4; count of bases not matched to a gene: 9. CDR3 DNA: TGTGCCAGCAGTTACTTCTCGACAGGGAGGACCACTGAAGCTTTCTTT. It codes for CASSYFSTGRTTEAFF.

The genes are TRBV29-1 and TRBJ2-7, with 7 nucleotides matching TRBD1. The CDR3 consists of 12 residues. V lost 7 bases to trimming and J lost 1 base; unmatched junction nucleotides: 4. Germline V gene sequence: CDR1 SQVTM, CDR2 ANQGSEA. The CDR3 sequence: CSARGQSYEQYF. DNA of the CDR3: TGCAGCGCTAGGGGACAGTCCTACGAGCAGTACTTC.

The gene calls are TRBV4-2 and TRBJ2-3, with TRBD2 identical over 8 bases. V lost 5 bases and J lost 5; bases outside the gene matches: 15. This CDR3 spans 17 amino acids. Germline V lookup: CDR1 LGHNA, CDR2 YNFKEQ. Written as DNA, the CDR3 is TGTGCCAGCAGCAAAACTAGCGGACAAAGGGGGGTAGATACGCAGTATTTT. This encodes CASSKTSGQRGVDTQYF.

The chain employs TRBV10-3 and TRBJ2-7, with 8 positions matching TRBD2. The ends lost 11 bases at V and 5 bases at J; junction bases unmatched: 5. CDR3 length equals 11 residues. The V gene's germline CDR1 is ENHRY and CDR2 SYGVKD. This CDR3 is CAHGGGDEQYF. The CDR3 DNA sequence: TGTGCCCACGGGGGGGGCGACGAGCAGTACTTC.

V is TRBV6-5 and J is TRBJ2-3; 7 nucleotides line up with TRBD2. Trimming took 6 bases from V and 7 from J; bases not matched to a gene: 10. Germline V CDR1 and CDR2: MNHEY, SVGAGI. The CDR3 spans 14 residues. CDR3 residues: CASRPSGAGNTQYF. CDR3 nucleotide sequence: TGTGCCAGCAGGCCTAGCGGCGCGGGTAATACGCAGTATTTT.

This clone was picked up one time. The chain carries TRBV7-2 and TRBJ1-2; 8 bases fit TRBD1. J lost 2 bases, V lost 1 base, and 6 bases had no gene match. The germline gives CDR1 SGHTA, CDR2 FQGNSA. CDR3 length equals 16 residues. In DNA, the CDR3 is TGTGCCAGCAGCTTAGTCCCGGCAGGGGGCAACTATGGCTACACCTTC. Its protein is CASSLVPAGGNYGYTF. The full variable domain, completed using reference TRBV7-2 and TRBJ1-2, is GAGVSQSPSNKVTEKGKDVELRCDPISGHTALYWYRQSLGQGLEFLIYFQGNSAPDKSGLPSDRFSAERTGGSVSTLTIQRTQQEDSAVYLCASSLVPAGGNYGYTFGSGTRLTVV.

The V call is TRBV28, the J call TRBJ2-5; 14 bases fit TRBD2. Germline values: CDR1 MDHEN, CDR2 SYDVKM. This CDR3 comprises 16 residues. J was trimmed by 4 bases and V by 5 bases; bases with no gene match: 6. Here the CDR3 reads CASSRGLAGVGETQYF. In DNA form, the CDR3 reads TGTGCCAGCAGTAGGGGACTAGCGGGAGTGGGAGAGACCCAGTACTTC.

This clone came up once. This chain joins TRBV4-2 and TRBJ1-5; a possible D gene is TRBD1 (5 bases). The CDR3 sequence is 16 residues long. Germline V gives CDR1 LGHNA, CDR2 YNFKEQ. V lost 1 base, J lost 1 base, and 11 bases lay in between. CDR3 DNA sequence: TGTGCCAGCAGCCAAGTGGGGGGTATCAGCAATCAGCCCCAGCATTTT. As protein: CASSQVGGISNQPQHF.

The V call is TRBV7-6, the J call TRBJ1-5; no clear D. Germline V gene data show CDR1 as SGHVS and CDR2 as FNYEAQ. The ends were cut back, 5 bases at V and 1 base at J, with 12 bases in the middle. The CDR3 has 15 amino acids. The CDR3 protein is CASSPGGRSNQPQHF. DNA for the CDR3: TGTGCCAGCAGCCCGGGAGGCAGGAGCAATCAGCCCCAGCATTTT. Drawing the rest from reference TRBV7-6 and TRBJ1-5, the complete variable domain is GAGVSQSPRYKVTKRGQDVALRCDPISGHVSLYWYRQALGQGPEFLTYFNYEAQQDKSGLPNDRFSAERPEGSISTLTIQRTEQRDSAMYRCASSPGGRSNQPQHFGDGTRLSIL.